This TCR beta chain originates from a study of blood T cell repertoires in COVID-19. The wider study: Sites across the United States, Italy and Spain contributed samples from acute and convalescent COVID-19.

The CDR3 extends over 18 amino acids. The germline V and J ends were trimmed by 4 bases and 1 base, with 21 bases remaining between them. Germline assignment: CDR1 SGDLS and CDR2 YYNGEE. Original data processing: Estimates of nucleated cell counts were drawn from the amplification of reference gene primers. Assay used: immunoSEQ multiplex PCR; TCRdb lists only in-frame clones, some missing. From that table come the V and J calls and clone size; the DNA was used to work out D and trimming. The data show 85,000 to 100,000 clones, with around 80% seen just once and roughly 8.4% held by the top ten. This chain links TRBV9 with TRBJ1-3; D gene uncertain. The sample was peripheral blood. The source of this sequence is a man between 45 and 60 years old who had recovered from COVID-19. DNA of the CDR3: TGTGCCAGCAGCCAAGATCCGACACTTGGACTATCTGGAAACACCATATATTTT. This gives the protein CASSQDPTLGLSGNTIYF.